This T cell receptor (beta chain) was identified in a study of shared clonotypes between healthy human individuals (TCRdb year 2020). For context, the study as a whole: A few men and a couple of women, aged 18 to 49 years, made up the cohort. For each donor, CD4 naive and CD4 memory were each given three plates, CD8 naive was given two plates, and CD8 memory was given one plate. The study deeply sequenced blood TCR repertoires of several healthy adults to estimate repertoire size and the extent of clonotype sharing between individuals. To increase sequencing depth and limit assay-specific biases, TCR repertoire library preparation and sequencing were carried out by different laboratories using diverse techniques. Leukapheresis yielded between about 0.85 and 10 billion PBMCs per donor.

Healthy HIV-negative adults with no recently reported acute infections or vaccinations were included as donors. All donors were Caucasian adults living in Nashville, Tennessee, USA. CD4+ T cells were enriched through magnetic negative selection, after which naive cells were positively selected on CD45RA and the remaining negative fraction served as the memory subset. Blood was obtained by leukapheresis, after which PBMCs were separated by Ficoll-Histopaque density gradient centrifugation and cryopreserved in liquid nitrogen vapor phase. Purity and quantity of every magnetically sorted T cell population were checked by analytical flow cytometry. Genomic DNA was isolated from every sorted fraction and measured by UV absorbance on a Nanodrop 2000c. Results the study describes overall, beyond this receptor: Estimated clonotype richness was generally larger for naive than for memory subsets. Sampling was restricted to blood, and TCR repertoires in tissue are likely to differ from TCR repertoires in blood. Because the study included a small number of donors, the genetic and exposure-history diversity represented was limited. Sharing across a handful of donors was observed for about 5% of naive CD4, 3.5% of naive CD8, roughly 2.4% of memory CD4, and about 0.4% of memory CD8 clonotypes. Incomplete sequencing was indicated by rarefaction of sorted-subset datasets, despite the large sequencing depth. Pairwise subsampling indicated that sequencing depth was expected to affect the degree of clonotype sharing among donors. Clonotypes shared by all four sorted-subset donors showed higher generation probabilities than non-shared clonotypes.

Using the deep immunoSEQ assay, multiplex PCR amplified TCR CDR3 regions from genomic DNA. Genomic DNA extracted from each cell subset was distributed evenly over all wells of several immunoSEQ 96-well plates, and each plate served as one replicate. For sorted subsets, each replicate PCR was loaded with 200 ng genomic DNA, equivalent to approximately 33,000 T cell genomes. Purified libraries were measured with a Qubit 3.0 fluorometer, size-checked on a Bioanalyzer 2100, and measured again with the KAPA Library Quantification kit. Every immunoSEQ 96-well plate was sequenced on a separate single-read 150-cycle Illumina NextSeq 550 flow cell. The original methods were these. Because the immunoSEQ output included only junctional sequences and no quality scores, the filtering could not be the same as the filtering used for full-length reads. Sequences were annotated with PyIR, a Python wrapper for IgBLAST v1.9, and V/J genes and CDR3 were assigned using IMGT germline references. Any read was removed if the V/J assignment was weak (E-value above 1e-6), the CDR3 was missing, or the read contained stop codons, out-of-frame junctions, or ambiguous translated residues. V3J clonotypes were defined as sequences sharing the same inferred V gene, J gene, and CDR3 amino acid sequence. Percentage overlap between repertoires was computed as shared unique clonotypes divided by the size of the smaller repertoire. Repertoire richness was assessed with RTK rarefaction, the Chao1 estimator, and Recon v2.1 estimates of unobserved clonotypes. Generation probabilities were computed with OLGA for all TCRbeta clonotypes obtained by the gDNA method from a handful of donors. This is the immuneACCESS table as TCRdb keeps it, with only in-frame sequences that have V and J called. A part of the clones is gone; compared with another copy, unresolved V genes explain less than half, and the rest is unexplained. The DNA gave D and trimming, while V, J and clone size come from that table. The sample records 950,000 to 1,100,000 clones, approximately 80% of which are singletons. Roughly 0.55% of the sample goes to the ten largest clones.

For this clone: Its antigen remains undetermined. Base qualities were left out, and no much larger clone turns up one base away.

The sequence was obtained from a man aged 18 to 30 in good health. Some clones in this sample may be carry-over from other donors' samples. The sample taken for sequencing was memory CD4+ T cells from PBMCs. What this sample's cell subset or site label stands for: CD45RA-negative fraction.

The CDR3 reads CASSRRDTQYF. The DNA reads as follows: TGTGCCAGCAGCCGGAGAGATACGCAGTATTTT. The sequence links TRBV7-2 to TRBJ2-3; no D gene can be assigned with confidence. CDR1 and CDR2 were assigned from the germline V gene as SGHTA and FQGNSA. V was cut back by 5 bases and J by 5 bases, leaving a gap of 5 bases between them. Reading from cysteine to phenylalanine, the CDR3 counts 11 amino acids. Of the read, only the CDR3 DNA is kept; its 33 bases are in frame from base 1.